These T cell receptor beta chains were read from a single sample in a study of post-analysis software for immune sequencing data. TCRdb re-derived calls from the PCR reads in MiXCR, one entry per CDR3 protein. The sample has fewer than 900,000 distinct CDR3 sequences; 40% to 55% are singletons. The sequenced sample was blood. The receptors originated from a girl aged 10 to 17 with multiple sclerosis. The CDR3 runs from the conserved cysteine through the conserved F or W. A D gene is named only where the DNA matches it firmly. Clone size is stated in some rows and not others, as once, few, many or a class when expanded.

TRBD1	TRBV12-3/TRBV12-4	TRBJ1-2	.	TGTGCCAGCAGCCAGACAGGGATGGGCGGCTACACCTTC	CASSQTGMGGYTF
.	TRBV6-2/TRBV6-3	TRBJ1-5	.	TGTGCCAGCAGTATCCGCCCGGGACGCAATCAGCCCCAGCATTTT	CASSIRPGRNQPQHF
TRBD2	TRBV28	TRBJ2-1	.	TGTGCCAGCAGTTTATGGGGACTAGACCAAGAGGCAAATGAGCAGTTCTTC	CASSLWGLDQEANEQFF
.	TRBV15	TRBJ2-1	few	TGTGCCACCAGCAGAGGAGGGGGAGGCCCTTACAATGAGCAGTTCTTC	CATSRGGGGPYNEQFF
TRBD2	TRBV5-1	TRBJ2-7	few	TGCGCCAGCAGCCCGGGACTAGCGGGAGGGCCTCTCGCCTACGAGCAGTACTTC	CASSPGLAGGPLAYEQYF
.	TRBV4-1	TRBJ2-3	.	TGCGCCAGCAGCCAAGAAGAGAGAGGGGATACGCAGTATTTT	CASSQEERGDTQYF
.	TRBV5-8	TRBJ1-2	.	TGTGCCAGCAGCTTGGACAGGGTAATTGGCTACACCTTC	CASSLDRVIGYTF
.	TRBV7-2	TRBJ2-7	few	TGTGCCAGCAGCGAAAGGGGGGGGCCCTACGAGCAGTACTTC	CASSERGGPYEQYF
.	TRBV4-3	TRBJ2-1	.	TGCGCCAGCAGCCAAAAGTTAATGGGGGTAATTGACTACAATGAGCAGTTCTTC	CASSQKLMGVIDYNEQFF
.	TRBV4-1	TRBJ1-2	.	TGCGCCAGCAGCCAAGATCGGACCGGGGGGGCCGGCTACACCTTC	CASSQDRTGGAGYTF
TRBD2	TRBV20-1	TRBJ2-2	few	TGCAGTGCTAGAGATGGGACTAGCGGGAGCTACAAGATCGGGGAGCTGTTTTTT	CSARDGTSGSYKIGELFF
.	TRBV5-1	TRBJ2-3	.	TGCGCCAGCAGCTTGGACGTGTTCACAGATACGCAGTATTTT	CASSLDVFTDTQYF
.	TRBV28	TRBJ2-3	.	TGTGCCAGCAGTGGGGCGGGATTGGGAGATACGCAGTATTTT	CASSGAGLGDTQYF
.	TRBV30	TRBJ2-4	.	TGTGCCTGGAGCGGGACACGAGCCAAAAACATTCAGTACTTC	CAWSGTRAKNIQYF
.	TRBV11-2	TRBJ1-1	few	TGTGCCAGTAGCTCAGTTGGACAGAACTCATTCCTCACTGAAGCTTTCTTT	CASSSVGQNSFLTEAFF
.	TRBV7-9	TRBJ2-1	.	TGTGCCAGCAGCTTTTCGACTAGCTACAATGAGCAGTTCTTC	CASSFSTSYNEQFF
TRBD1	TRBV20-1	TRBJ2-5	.	TGCAGTGCTAGAGGGGGACAGGGGCAAGAGACCCAGTACTTC	CSARGGQGQETQYF
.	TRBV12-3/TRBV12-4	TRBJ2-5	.	TGTGCCAGCAGTTTAAAGGGTCCGGTTCAAGAGACCCAGTACTTC	CASSLKGPVQETQYF
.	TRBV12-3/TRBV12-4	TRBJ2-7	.	TGTGCCAGCAGTTTGAGGGGGAGCGGGGACGAGCAGTACTTC	CASSLRGSGDEQYF
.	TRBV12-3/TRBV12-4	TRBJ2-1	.	TGTGCCAGCACTCGGTGGGTGGACAATGAGCAGTTCTTC	CASTRWVDNEQFF
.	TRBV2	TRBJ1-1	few	TGTGCCAGCAAACCGGATGAAGCTTTCTTT	CASKPDEAFF
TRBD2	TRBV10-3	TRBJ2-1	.	TGTGCCATCAGTGATTGGGGTAGCGGGGACTACAATGAGCAGTTCTTC	CAISDWGSGDYNEQFF
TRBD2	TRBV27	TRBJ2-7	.	TGTGCCAGCAGTTTGGGAGGGCATTCCTTCGAGCAGTACTTC	CASSLGGHSFEQYF
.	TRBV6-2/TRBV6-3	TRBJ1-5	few	TGTGCCAGCAGTCCCCTCTTCCGACCGGGCAATCAGCCCCAGCATTTT	CASSPLFRPGNQPQHF
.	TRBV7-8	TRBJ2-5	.	TGTGCCAGCAGCCTATGGAGGCAGCAAGAGACCCAGTACTTC	CASSLWRQQETQYF
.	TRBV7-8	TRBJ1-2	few	TGTGCCAGCAGCTTATTACAGAACTATGGCTACACCTTC	CASSLLQNYGYTF
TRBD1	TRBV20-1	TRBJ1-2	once	TGCAGTGCTAGAGATCGGAGACAGGGAATAAGGGGCTACACCTTC	CSARDRRQGIRGYTF
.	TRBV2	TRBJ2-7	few	TGTGCCAGCGTAGGGGCTAGAGCCTACGAGCAGTACTTC	CASVGARAYEQYF
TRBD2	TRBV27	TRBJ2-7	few	TGTGCCAGCAGTTTTAGCGGGAGCACCGAGCAGTACTTC	CASSFSGSTEQYF
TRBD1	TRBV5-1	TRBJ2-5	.	TGCGCCAGCAGCCGGGACAGCGGGTACTTC	CASSRDSGYF
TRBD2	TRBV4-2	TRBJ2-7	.	TGTGCCAGCAGCCAAGATTCCGAAGCGGGAGGGCCCTACGAGCAGTACTTC	CASSQDSEAGGPYEQYF
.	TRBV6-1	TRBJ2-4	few	TGTGCCAGCAGTGAAGTTCGATCTACAGGCGAGGAGCAGTACTTC	CASSEVRSTGEEQYF
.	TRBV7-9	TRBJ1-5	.	TGTGCCAGCAGCTTTATGGGGGGCAATCAGCCCCAGCATTTT	CASSFMGGNQPQHF
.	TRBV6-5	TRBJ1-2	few	TGTGCCAGCAGAACAGGGAGAGGTGGCTACACCTTC	CASRTGRGGYTF
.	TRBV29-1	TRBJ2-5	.	TGCAGCGCTGACAGGGACAGTCGGACTAGCCGTTTTTCCTACAATGAGCAGTACTTC	CSADRDSRTSRFSYNEQYF
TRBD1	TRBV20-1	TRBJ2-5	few	TGCAGTGCTAGAGATGGGACAGGGGGCTGGGTGGCCCAGTACTTC	CSARDGTGGWVAQYF
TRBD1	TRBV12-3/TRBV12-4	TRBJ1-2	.	TGTGCCGGCAGTTTATTTCTGGACAGGGGAAATGGCTACACCTTC	CAGSLFLDRGNGYTF
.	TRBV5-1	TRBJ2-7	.	TGCGCCAGCAGCTTGGAGGAGGGAGGCAACGAGCAGTACTTC	CASSLEEGGNEQYF
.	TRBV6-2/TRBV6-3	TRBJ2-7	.	TGTGCCAGCGAAGGGGACCTCTACGAGCAGTACTTC	CASEGDLYEQYF
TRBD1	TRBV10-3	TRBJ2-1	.	TGTGCCATCAGCGCGACAGGGAGCACCTACAATGAGCAGTTCTTC	CAISATGSTYNEQFF
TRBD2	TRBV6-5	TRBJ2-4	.	TGTGCCAGCAGTTCAATGGGGACTAGCGGCGACTTAGCCAAAAACATTCAGTACTTC	CASSSMGTSGDLAKNIQYF
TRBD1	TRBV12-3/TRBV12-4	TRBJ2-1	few	TGTGCCAGCACCCGACAGGGGGAGACCCAGTTCTTC	CASTRQGETQFF
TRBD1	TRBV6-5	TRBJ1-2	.	TGTGCCAGCAGTTACTCCCCGGGACAGGGAGGTCCTGTCTATGGCTACACCTTC	CASSYSPGQGGPVYGYTF
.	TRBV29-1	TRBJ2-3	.	TGCAGCGTTGTGGGGGAATTGGGGCAGTATTTT	CSVVGELGQYF
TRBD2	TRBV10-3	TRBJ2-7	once	TGTGCCATCAGTAAGATTAGCGGGAGTTTCTCCTACGAGCAGGACTTC	CAISKISGSFSYEQDF
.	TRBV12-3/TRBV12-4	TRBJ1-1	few	TGTGCCAGCACCGCGACAAGGTTAAACACTGAAGCTTTCTTT	CASTATRLNTEAFF
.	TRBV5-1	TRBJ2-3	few	TGCGCCAGCAGCACCCAATACACAGATACGCAGTATTTT	CASSTQYTDTQYF
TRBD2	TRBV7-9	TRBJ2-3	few	TGTGCCAGCAGCTTTCTAGCGGTGAACACAGATACGCAGTATTTT	CASSFLAVNTDTQYF